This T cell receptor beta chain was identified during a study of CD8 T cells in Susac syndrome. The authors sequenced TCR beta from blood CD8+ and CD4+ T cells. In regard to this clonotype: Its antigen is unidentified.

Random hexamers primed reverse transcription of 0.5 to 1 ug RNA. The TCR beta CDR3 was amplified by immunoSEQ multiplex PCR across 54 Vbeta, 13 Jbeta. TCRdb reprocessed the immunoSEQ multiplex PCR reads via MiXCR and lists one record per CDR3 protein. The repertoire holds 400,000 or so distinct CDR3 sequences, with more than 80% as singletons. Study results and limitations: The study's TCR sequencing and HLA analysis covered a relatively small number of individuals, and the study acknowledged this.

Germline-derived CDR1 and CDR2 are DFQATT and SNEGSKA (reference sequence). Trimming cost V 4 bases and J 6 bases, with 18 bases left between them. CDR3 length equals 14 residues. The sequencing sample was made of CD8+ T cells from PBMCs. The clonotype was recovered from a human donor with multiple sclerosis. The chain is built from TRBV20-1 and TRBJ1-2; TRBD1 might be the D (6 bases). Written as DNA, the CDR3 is TGCAGTGCTAACAGGGCTCTAACCCCTGATGGCTACACCTTC. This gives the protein CSANRALTPDGYTF.